A few counts support the clone carrying this T cell receptor (beta chain). CDR1 and CDR2 (germline): KGHDR, SFDVKD. CDR3 size: 15 residues. Trimming cost V 5 bases and J 1 base, with 11 bases left between them. The sample originates from a study of T-cell memory formation after mild COVID-19. As for the study in general: TCR clusters showed largely donor specificity.

TCRdb re-called the 5' RACE reads through MiXCR, storing one row per CDR3 protein. The sample shows about 110,000 distinct CDR3 sequences, more than 15% of them seen only once. The source of this sequence is an adult woman who had mild COVID-19 (a few samples of this study predate the infection). Cell type and time point are not known. The sequenced sample was PBMCs or a T cell subset sorted from them (not recorded which). The chain employs TRBV24-1 and TRBJ2-1; D not certain. CDR3 sequence reads: CATSVGSVSYNEQFF. The CDR3, as DNA: TGTGCCACCAGTGTTGGCTCCGTGTCCTACAATGAGCAGTTCTTC.